This T cell receptor (beta chain) was recorded in a study of T cell changes during pregnancy in multiple sclerosis (dated 2019 in TCRdb). Regarding the study in general: The study looked at changes in the T cell repertoire across pregnancy in women with multiple sclerosis.

As regards this clone: The target of this receptor is not known. Qualities for individual bases were not recorded, and no much larger clone is one base off.

The cysteine opens and the phenylalanine closes a CDR3 of 12 amino acids. Kept here is only the CDR3 DNA, which spans 36 bases and is read in frame from base 1. Reading the germline V gene gives CDR1 SGHDT and CDR2 YYEEEE. The germline ends are 8 bases apart after V is trimmed by 5 bases and J by 2 bases. Library method: the immunoSEQ multiplex PCR assay. TCRdb's version of the immuneACCESS table is confined to in-frame rearrangements and falls short of the full clone set. An unresolved V gene accounts for under half of the shortfall where checked; the remainder is of unknown origin. In this sample the table shows 70,000 to 100,000 clones, approximately 92% of which occur a single time. Clones ranked in the top ten supply 3.5% to 4.5% of the sample.

The receptor chain draws on TRBV5-6 and TRBJ2-7, and possibly TRBD2, on 5 matching bases. The TCR comes from a female donor with multiple sclerosis, enrolled in a pregnancy study. The source was peripheral blood, collected in the first trimester of pregnancy. The nucleotide sequence reads as follows: TGTGCCAGCAGGATGGGAGCCTACGAGCAGTACTTC. Protein translation: CASRMGAYEQYF.